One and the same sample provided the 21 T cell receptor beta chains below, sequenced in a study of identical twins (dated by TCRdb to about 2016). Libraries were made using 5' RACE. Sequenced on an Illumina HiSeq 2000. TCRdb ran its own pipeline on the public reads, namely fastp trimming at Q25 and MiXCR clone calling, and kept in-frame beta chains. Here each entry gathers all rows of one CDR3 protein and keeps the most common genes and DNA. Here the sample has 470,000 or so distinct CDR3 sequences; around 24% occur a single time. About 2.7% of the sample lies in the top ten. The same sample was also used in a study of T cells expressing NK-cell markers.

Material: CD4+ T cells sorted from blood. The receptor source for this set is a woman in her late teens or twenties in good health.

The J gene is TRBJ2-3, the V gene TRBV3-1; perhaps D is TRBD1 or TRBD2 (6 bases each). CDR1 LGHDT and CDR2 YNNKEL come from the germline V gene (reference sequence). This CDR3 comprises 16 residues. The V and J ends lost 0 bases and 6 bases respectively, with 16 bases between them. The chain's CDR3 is CASSQDFVGGRDTQYF. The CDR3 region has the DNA TGTGCCAGCAGCCAAGATTTTGTCGGGGGCCGGGATACGCAGTATTTT.

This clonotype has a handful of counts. This CDR3 reads CASGSGRQLEQYF. DNA for the CDR3: TGTGCCAGCGGATCCGGGCGCCAACTCGAGCAGTACTTC. The chain recombines TRBV25-1 with TRBJ2-7; no clear D gene. CDR1 and CDR2 (germline): MGHDK, SYGVNS. The CDR3 totals 13 residues. V gave up 8 bases and J gave up 6 bases, with 17 bases separating them.

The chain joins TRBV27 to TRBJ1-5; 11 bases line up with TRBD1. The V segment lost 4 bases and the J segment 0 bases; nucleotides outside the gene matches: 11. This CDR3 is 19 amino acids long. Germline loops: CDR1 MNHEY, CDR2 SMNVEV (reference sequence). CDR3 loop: CASSSSGTGGIYSNQPQHF. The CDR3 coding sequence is TGTGCCAGCAGTTCTTCCGGGACAGGGGGGATTTATAGCAATCAGCCCCAGCATTTT.

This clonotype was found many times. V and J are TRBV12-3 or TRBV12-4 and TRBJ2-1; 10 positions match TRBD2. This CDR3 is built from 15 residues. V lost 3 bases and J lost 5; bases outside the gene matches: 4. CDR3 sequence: CASSLSGTSDNEQFF. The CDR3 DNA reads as TGTGCCAGCAGTTTGTCCGGGACTAGCGACAATGAGCAGTTCTTC.

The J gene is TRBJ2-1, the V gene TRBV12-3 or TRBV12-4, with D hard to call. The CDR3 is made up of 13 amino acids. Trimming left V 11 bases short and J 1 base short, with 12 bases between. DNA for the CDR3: TGTGCCGTTGCGAGTAATTCCTACAATGAGCAGTTCTTC. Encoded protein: CAVASNSYNEQFF.

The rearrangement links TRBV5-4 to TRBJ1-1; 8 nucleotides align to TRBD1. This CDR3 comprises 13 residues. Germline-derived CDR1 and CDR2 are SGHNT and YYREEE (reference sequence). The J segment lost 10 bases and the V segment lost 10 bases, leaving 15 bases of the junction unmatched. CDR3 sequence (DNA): TGTGCCGTCCCCGACAGGGGTGGAATGGGAGCTTTCTTT. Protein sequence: CAVPDRGGMGAFF.

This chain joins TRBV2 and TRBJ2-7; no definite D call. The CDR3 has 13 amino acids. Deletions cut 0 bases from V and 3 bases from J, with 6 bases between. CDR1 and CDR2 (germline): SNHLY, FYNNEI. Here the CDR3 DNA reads TGTGCCAGCAGTGAAGCGGACCGCTACGAGCAGTACTTC. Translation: CASSEADRYEQYF.

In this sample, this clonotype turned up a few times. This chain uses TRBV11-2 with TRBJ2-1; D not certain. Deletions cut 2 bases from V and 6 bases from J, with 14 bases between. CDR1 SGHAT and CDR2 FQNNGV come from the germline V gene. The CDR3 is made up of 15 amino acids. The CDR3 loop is CASSLRPLGGNEQFF. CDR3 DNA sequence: TGTGCCAGCAGCTTACGGCCCCTAGGCGGCAATGAGCAGTTCTTC.

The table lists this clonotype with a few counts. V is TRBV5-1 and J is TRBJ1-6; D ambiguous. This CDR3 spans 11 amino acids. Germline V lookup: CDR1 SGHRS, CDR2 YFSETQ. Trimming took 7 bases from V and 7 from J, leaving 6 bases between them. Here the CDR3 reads CASGLNSPLHF. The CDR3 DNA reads TGCGCCAGCGGTTTAAATTCACCCCTCCACTTT.

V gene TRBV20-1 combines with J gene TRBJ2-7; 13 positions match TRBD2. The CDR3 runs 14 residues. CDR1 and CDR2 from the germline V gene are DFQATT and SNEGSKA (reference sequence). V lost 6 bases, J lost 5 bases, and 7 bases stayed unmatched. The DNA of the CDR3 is TGCAGTGCGCAAGGACTAGCGGGAGATAACGAGCAGTACTTC. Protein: CSAQGLAGDNEQYF.

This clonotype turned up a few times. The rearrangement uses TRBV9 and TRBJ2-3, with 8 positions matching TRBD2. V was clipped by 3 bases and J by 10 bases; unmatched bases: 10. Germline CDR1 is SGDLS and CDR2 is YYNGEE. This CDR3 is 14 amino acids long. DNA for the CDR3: TGTGCCAGCAGCGAGGTGTCAAAGCGGGGGTCGCAGTATTTT. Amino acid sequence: CASSEVSKRGSQYF.

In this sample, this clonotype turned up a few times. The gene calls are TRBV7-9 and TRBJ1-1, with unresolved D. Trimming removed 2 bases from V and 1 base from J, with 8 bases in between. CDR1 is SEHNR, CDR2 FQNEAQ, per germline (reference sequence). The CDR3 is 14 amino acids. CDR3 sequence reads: CASSLPGANTEAFF. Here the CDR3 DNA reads TGTGCCAGCAGCTTACCAGGTGCGAACACTGAAGCTTTCTTT.

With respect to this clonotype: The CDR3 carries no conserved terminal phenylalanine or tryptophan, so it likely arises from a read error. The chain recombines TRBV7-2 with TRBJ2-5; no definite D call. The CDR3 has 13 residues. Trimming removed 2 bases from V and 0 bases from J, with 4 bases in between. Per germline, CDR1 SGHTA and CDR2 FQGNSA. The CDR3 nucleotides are TGTGCCAGCAGCTTAAGATACCAAGAGACCCAGTACTCC. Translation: CASSLRYQETQYS.

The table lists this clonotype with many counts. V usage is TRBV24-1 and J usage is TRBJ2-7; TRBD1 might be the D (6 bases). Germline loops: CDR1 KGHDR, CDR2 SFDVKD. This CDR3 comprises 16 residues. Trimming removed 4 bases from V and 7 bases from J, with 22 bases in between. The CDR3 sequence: CATSERSRGWRREQYF. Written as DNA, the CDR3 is TGTGCCACCAGTGAGAGGTCCAGGGGCTGGAGGAGAGAGCAGTACTTC.

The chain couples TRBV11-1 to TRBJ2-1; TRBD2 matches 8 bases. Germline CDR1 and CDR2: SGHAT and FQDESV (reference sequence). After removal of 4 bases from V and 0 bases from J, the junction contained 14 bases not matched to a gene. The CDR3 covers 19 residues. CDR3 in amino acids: CASSSPSKRGRSSYNEQFF. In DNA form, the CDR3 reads TGTGCCAGCAGCTCCCCCAGTAAGCGGGGGCGAAGCTCCTACAATGAGCAGTTCTTC.

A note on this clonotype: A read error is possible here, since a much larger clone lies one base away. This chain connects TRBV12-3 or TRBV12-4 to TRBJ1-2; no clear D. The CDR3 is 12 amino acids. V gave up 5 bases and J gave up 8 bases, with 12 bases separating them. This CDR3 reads CASSLQRVGYTF. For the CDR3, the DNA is TGTGCCAGCAGTCTCCAGCGAGTAGGCTACACCTTC.

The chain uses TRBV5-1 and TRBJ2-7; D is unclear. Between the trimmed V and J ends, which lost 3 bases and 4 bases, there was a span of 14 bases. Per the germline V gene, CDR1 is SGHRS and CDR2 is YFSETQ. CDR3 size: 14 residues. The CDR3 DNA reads TGCGCCAGCAGCTATTCAAATAGTAGGTACGAGCAGTACTTC. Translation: CASSYSNSRYEQYF.

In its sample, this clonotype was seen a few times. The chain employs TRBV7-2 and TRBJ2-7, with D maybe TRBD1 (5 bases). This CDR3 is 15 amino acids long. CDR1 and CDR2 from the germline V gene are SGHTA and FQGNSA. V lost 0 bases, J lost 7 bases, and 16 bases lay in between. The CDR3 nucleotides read TGTGCCAGCAGCTTAGCATTCCGCTCCAAGGGGGAGCAGTACTTC. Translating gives CASSLAFRSKGEQYF.

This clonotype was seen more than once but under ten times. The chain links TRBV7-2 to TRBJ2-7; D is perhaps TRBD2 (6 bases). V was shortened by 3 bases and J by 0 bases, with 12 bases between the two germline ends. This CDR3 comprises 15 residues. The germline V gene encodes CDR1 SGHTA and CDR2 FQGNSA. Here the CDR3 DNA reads TGTGCCAGCAGCTTGGGGGGTGCTTACTCCTACGAGCAGTACTTC. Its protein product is CASSLGGAYSYEQYF.

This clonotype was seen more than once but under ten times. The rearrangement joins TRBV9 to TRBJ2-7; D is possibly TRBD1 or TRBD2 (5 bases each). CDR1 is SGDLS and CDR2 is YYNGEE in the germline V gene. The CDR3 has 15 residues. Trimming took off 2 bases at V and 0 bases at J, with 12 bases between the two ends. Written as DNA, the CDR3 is TGTGCCAGCAGCGTGGGACCGACGGACTCCTACGAGCAGTACTTC. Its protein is CASSVGPTDSYEQYF.

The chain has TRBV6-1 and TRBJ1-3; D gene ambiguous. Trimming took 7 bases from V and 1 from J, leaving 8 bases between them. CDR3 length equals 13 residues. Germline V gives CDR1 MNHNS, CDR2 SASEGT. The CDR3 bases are TGTGCCAGCATAAGTAGGTCTGGAAACACCATATATTTT. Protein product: CASISRSGNTIYF.